This T cell receptor beta chain was identified in a study of technical replicates of blood from a handful of donors. Libraries were prepared by immunoSEQ multiplex PCR; TCRdb keeps only in-frame clonotypes and omits some of them. Of under 55,000 clones listed, 95% to 96% were seen once; the top ten hold 0.35% to 0.45%. This TCR was sampled from a human donor in good health. Sequencing used T cells isolated from PBMCs.

The CDR3 spells CASSIIRTDTQYF. The CDR3 DNA reads as TGTGCCAGTAGTATAATCCGGACAGATACGCAGTATTTT. The rearrangement uses TRBV19 and TRBJ2-3; D not resolved. The CDR3 has 13 amino acids. Looked up from germline, CDR1 is LNHDA and CDR2 is SQIVND (reference sequence). V lost 2 bases and J lost 3, with 6 bases in between.